This TCR beta chain is drawn from a study of shared clonotypes between healthy human individuals. For the study at large: CD4 naive cells filled three plates per donor, CD4 memory three, CD8 naive two and CD8 memory one. Study-wide findings and caveats: Clonotypes that were shared across a few donors made up around 5% of naive CD4 clonotypes. The rarefaction results pointed to incomplete sorted-subset sequencing despite large depth.

The CDR3 extends over 11 amino acids. The V end lost 10 bases, the J end lost 6 bases, and 12 bases lay between the germline ends. Germline CDR1 is SEHNR and CDR2 is FQNEAQ (reference sequence). Note on this clone: Its antigen is as yet unknown.

Profiling relied on immunoSEQ multiplex PCR, and the TCRdb table lists in-frame clones only, not all of them. The table has over 2,000,000 clones, just under 95% seen once. Terminally differentiated effector memory CD45RA+ cells were excluded by CCR7 positive selection of CD45RO-negative cells. The study drew its donors from healthy HIV-negative adults without recent acute infections or vaccinations. The sample consisted of naive CD8+ T cells from PBMCs. This receptor was identified in a man aged 18-30 years in good health. Some clones in this sample may be carry-over from other donors' samples. The gene calls are TRBV7-9 and TRBJ1-1; maybe TRBD1 (6 bases). CDR3 region: CAIAGVPEAFF. CDR3 DNA sequence: TGTGCCATCGCAGGGGTCCCTGAAGCTTTCTTT.